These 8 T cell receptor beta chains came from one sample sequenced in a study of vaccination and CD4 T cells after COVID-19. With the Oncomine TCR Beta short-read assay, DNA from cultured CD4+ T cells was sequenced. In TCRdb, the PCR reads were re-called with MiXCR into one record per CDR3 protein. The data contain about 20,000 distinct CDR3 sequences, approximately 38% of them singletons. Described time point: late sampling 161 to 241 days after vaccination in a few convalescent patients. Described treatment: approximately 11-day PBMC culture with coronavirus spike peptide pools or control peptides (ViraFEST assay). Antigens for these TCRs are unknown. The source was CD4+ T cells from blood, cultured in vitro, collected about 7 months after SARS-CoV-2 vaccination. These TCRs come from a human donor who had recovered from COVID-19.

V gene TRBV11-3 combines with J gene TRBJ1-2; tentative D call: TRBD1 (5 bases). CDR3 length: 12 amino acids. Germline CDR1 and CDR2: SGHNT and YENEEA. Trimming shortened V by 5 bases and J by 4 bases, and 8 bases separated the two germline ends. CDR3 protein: CASSAGGYGYTF. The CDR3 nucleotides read TGTGCCAGCAGCGCTGGGGGCTATGGCTACACCTTC.

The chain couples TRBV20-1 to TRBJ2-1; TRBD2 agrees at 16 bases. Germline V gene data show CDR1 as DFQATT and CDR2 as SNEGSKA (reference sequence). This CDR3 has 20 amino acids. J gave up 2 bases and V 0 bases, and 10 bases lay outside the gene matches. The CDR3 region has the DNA TGCAGTGCTAGAGACCCCGCCGGGACTAGCGGGAGGGTTCCCTACAATGAGCAGTTCTTC. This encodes CSARDPAGTSGRVPYNEQFF.

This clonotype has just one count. The CDR3 here is CASSSLQGVVIGANVLTF. The CDR3 coding sequence is TGTGCCAGCAGTTCTCTACAGGGGGTAGTTATTGGGGCCAACGTCCTGACTTTC. V gene TRBV27 combines with J gene TRBJ2-6; 8 bases agree with TRBD1. The CDR3 sequence is 18 residues long. V lost 4 bases and J lost 3; bases outside the gene matches: 11. Germline assignment: CDR1 MNHEY and CDR2 SMNVEV (reference sequence). Full variable domain (outside the CDR3, taken from reference TRBV27 and TRBJ2-6): EAQVTQNPRYLITVTGKKLTVTCSQNMNHEYMSWYRQDPGLGLRQIYYSMNVEVTDKGDVPEGYKVSRKEKRNFPLILESPSPNQTSLYFCASSSLQGVVIGANVLTFGAGSRLTVL.

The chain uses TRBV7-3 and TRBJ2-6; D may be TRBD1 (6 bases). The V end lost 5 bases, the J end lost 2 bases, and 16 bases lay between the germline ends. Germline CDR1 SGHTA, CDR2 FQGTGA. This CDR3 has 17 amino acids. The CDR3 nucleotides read TGTGCCAGCAGCCCAACAGGGACCCTTACTGGGGCCAACGTCCTGACTTTC. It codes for CASSPTGTLTGANVLTF. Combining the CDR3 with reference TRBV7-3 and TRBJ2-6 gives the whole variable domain GAGVSQTPSNKVTEKGKYVELRCDPISGHTALYWYRQSLGQGPEFLIYFQGTGAADDSGLPNDRFFAVRPEGSVSTLKIQRTERGDSAVYLCASSPTGTLTGANVLTFGAGSRLTVL.

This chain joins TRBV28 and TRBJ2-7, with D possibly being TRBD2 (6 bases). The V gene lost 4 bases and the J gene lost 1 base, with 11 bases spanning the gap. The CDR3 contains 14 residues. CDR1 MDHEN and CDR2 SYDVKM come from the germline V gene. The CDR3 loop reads CASSSPEGSYEQYF. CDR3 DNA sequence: TGTGCCAGCAGTTCCCCGGAGGGATCCTACGAGCAGTACTTC.

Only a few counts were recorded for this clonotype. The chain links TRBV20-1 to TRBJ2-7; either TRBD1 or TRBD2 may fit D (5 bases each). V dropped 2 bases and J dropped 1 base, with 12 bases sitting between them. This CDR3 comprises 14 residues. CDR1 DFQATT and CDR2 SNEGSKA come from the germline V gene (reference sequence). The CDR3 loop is CSARRPGPSYEQYF. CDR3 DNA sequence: TGCAGTGCTAGACGGCCGGGGCCATCCTACGAGCAGTACTTC.

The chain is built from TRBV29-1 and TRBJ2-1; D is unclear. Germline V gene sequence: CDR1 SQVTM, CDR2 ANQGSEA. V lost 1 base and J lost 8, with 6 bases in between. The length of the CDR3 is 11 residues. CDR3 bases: TGCAGCGTTGAAGGTGTGGATGAGCAGTTCTTC. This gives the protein CSVEGVDEQFF.

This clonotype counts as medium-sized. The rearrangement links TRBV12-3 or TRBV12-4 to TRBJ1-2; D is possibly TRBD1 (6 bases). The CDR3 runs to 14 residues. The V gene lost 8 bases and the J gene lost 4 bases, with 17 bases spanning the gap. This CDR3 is CASHPGGGGYGYTF. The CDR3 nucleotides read TGTGCCAGCCACCCGGGGGGAGGGGGCTATGGCTACACCTTC.